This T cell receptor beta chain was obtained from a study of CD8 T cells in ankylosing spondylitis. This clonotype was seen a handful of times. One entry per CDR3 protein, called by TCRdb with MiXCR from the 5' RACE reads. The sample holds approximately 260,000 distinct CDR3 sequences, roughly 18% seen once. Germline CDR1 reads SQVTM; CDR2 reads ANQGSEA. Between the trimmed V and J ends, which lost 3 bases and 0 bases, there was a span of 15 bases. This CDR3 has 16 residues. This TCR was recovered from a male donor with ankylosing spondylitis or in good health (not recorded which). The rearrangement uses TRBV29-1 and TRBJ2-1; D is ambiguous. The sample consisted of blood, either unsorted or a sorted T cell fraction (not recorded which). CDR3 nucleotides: TGCAGCGTTGACGTCTTCTCCTTAAGCTCCTACAATGAGCAGTTCTTC. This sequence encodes CSVDVFSLSSYNEQFF.